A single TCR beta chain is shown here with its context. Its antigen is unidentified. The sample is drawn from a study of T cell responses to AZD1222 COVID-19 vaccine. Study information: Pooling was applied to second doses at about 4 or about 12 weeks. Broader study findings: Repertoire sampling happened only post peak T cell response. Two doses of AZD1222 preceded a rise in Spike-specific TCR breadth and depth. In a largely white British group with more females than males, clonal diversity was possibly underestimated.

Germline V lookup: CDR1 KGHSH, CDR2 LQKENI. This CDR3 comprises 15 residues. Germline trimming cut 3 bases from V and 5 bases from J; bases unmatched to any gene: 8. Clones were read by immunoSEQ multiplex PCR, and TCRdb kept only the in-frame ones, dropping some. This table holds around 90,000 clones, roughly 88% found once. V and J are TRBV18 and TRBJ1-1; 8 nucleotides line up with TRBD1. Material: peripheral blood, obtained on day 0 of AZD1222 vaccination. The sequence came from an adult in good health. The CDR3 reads CASSPAGGSGTEAFF. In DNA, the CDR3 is TGTGCCAGCTCACCTGCAGGGGGCTCGGGTACTGAAGCTTTCTTT. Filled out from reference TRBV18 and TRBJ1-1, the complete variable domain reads NAGVMQNPRHLVRRRGQEARLRCSPMKGHSHVYWYRQLPEEGLKFMVYLQKENIIDESGMPKERFSAEFPKEGPSILRIQQVVRGDSAAYFCASSPAGGSGTEAFFGQGTRLTVV.